The 28 T cell receptor beta chains given below trace back to one sample, sequenced in a study of blood T cells in healthy people across ages. Using a J-beta primer mix together with a sample-barcoded 5' primer, a second PCR was run for roughly 7 to 12 cycles. TCRdb used MiXCR to reprocess the 5' RACE reads, holding one entry per CDR3 protein. The data show hundreds of thousands of distinct CDR3 sequences, with more than 25% seen just once and around 15% held by the top ten. Sequencing input: blood. The receptors here all came from an elderly woman in good health.

This chain uses TRBV28 with TRBJ1-4; perhaps TRBD1 as D (6 bases). V lost 8 bases and J lost 7, with 14 bases in between. There are 13 residues in the CDR3. CDR1 MDHEN and CDR2 SYDVKM come from the germline V gene. CDR3 DNA sequence: TGTGCCAGCTTTGGGGGCCTAAGTGAAAAACTGTTTTTT. Protein: CASFGGLSEKLFF.

In this sample, this clonotype turned up once. CDR3 region: CASSYDRGLGEQYF. CDR3 DNA: TGCGCCAGCAGCTACGACAGGGGTCTAGGTGAGCAGTACTTC. The rearrangement uses TRBV5-1 and TRBJ2-7; 8 nucleotides match TRBD1. CDR3 length: 14 residues. CDR1 and CDR2 from the germline V gene are SGHRS and YFSETQ. The V gene end was trimmed by 3 bases and the J gene end by 7 bases; junction bases not matched to a gene: 9.

In its sample, this clonotype was seen many times. Written as DNA, the CDR3 is TGTGCCAGCAGCCCACGGGTCGGCTCCTACGAGCAGTACTTC. Translated: CASSPRVGSYEQYF. The chain links TRBV7-8 to TRBJ2-7, with no clear D. The length of the CDR3 is 14 residues. Germline lookup yields CDR1 SGHVS and CDR2 FQNEAQ. Trimming took 5 bases from V and 0 from J, leaving 11 bases between them.

The V gene is TRBV5-5, the J gene TRBJ2-1; 15 nucleotides line up with TRBD2. Near its end, the DNA agrees better with TRBJ2-7, so the J call may be wrong. Per the germline V gene, CDR1 is SGHKS and CDR2 is YYEKEE (reference sequence). The CDR3 has 15 residues. CDR3 residues: CASSWGLAGGNEQYF. CDR3 sequence (DNA): TGTGCCAGCAGCTGGGGACTAGCGGGGGGCAATGAGCAGTACTTC.

This chain joins TRBV10-3 and TRBJ2-7, with D possibly TRBD1 on 5 matching bases. Germline values: CDR1 ENHRY, CDR2 SYGVKD. The CDR3 has 11 residues. With 8 bases removed from V and 3 bases from J, the gap between germline ends came to 8 bases. CDR3 amino acids: CAIQGHYEQYF. The CDR3 DNA sequence: TGTGCCATCCAGGGTCACTACGAGCAGTACTTC.

The chain links TRBV5-1 to TRBJ2-3, with D unresolved. The germline V gene has CDR1 SGHRS and CDR2 YFSETQ. The CDR3 is made up of 14 amino acids. The V gene lost 4 bases and the J gene lost 1 base, with 10 bases spanning the gap. The CDR3 sequence is CASSIRSGTDTQYF. CDR3 bases: TGCGCCAGCAGCATTAGATCGGGCACAGATACGCAGTATTTT.

This clonotype has only a few counts. This rearrangement joins TRBV19 to TRBJ1-2; 9 bases are shared with TRBD1. This CDR3 has 16 residues. Germline loops: CDR1 LNHDA, CDR2 SQIVND (reference sequence). J gave up 4 bases and V 10 bases, and 16 bases lay outside the gene matches. The CDR3 DNA sequence: TGTGCCATCCTGAGCCTAACGGGACAGGGTCCCTATGGCTACACCTTC. It encodes CAILSLTGQGPYGYTF.

This clonotype was detected many times. The V call is TRBV29-1, the J call TRBJ2-4; a possible D gene is TRBD2 (6 bases). Trimming removed 3 bases from V and 7 bases from J, with 10 bases in between. The germline CDR1 and CDR2 sequences are SQVTM and ANQGSEA. The CDR3 totals 12 residues. The CDR3 reads CSVEEGSNIQYF. The CDR3 nucleotides read TGCAGCGTTGAGGAGGGGTCGAACATTCAGTACTTC.

The gene calls are TRBV2 and TRBJ1-5; D ambiguous. The V end lost 1 base, the J end lost 0 bases, and 7 bases lay between the germline ends. Per the germline V gene, CDR1 is SNHLY and CDR2 is FYNNEI. The CDR3 is 15 residues long. The CDR3 nucleotides read TGTGCCAGCAGTGAAGACGGTTATAGCAATCAGCCCCAGCATTTT. This sequence encodes CASSEDGYSNQPQHF.

This clonotype was observed at least ten times. This sequence joins TRBV20-1 and TRBJ2-3; D gene uncertain. Germline V CDR1 and CDR2: DFQATT, SNEGSKA (reference sequence). V lost 3 bases and J lost 3, with 7 bases in between. This CDR3 region has 12 residues. The CDR3 reads CSASVMTDTQYF. CDR3 nucleotides: TGCAGTGCTAGTGTCATGACAGATACGCAGTATTTT.

J is TRBJ2-5 and V is TRBV7-2; the D gene is possibly TRBD2 (5 bases). The ends were cut back, 3 bases at V and 1 base at J, with 12 bases in the middle. Germline V lookup: CDR1 SGHTA, CDR2 FQGNSA. This CDR3 has 15 amino acids. CDR3 bases: TGTGCCAGCAGCTTGGGGAGTCGTTTCCAAGAGACCCAGTACTTC. Its protein product is CASSLGSRFQETQYF.

As to this clonotype: A junction boundary mismatches the germline segment, possibly from a read error. The rearrangement joins TRBV2 to TRBJ2-7, with D possibly called TRBD1 or TRBD2 (5 bases each). The assigned J gene may be wrong: the sequence end matches TRBJ2-5 better. CDR3 length equals 14 residues. Germline-derived CDR1 and CDR2 are SNHLY and FYNNEI. This chain's CDR3 is CASSEGRGAETQYF. The CDR3 DNA follows: TGTGCCAGCAGCGAAGGACGGGGCGCAGAGACCCAGTACTTC.

This clonotype appeared many times. V gene TRBV18 combines with J gene TRBJ2-7; D is perhaps TRBD1 or TRBD2 (5 bases each). The CDR3 totals 13 residues. Germline values: CDR1 KGHSH, CDR2 LQKENI. V was pared by 3 bases and J by 5 bases, with 11 bases between. CDR3 coding DNA: TGTGCCAGCTCACCCGGGGCGAGAAACGAGCAGTACTTC. Translating it yields CASSPGARNEQYF.

This sequence joins TRBV24-1 and TRBJ2-1, with TRBD2 matching 9 bases. V lost 2 bases to trimming and J lost 4 bases; unmatched junction nucleotides: 5. CDR1 and CDR2 from the germline V gene are KGHDR and SFDVKD. This CDR3 has 16 residues. The CDR3 coding sequence is TGTGCCACCAGTGATTCCCGCGGGGGGGCTTACAATGAGCAGTTCTTC. This sequence encodes CATSDSRGGAYNEQFF.

In the case of this clonotype: This clone may be a read error of a much larger clone one base away. The chain links TRBV28 to TRBJ2-1; D might be TRBD2 (6 bases). The J call may be incorrect, as the DNA end agrees better with TRBJ2-7. The CDR3 runs 14 residues. CDR1 MDHEN and CDR2 SYDVKM come from the germline V gene. The CDR3 is CASNSGEIYNEQYF. The CDR3 nucleotides read TGTGCCAGCAATTCGGGGGAGATTTACAATGAGCAGTACTTC.

Comments on this clonotype: This may arise from a read error, as a much more abundant clone is one base away. The chain couples TRBV10-3 to TRBJ1-1; maybe TRBD1 (5 bases). Germline V lookup: CDR1 ENHRY, CDR2 SYGVKD. Trimming took 3 bases from V and 1 from J, leaving 12 bases between them. The CDR3 spans 15 residues. The CDR3 DNA reads TGTGCCATCAGTGACCGGGGCAGGGAGAACACTGAAGCTTTCTTT. Translated, it gives CAISDRGRENTEAFF.

This chain joins TRBV5-1 and TRBJ1-1; the D gene is possibly TRBD1 (5 bases). Trimming shortened V by 7 bases and J by 5 bases, and 18 bases separated the two germline ends. The CDR3 is 14 residues long. Germline V gene lookup returns CDR1 SGHRS and CDR2 YFSETQ. The CDR3 nucleotides are TGCGCCAGCGGAAAAGGGGAGTCCGGGACTGAAGCTTTCTTT. It codes for CASGKGESGTEAFF.

Points on this clonotype: This may be a read error: a much more frequent sequence differs by one nucleotide. Given the absence of the conserved phenylalanine or tryptophan at the CDR3 end, a read error is likely. The chain has TRBV6-6 and TRBJ2-1; no reliable D call. Germline CDR1 MNHNY, CDR2 SVGAGI (reference sequence). The CDR3 totals 14 residues. Deletions cut 10 bases from V and 6 bases from J, with 19 bases between. CDR3 in amino acids: CATIPFPGSNEQFL. CDR3 nucleotide sequence: TGTGCCACCATCCCCTTCCCGGGCTCCAATGAGCAGTTCTTA.

This clonotype was picked up a small number of times. This may be a read error: a much more frequent sequence differs by one nucleotide. The genes are TRBV20-1 and TRBJ1-5; the match to TRBD1 covers 7 bases. The germline V gene has CDR1 DFQATT and CDR2 SNEGSKA (reference sequence). The CDR3 extends over 14 amino acids. The J segment lost 10 bases and the V segment lost 6 bases, leaving 15 bases of the junction unmatched. CDR3 nucleotide sequence: TGCAGTGCGAGAAACAACAGGGGAGGCCACCCCCAGCATTTT. This codes for CSARNNRGGHPQHF.

Comment on this clonotype: A much more abundant neighbour one base away suggests this may be a read error. The chain combines TRBV7-6 with TRBJ2-7, with TRBD1 matching 8 bases. The CDR3 is 15 amino acids. From germline, CDR1 is SGHVS and CDR2 FNYEAQ. The CDR3 DNA follows: TGTGTCAGCAGCTTAGCGGAGACAGGACAGGGATACTGGTACTTC. Translation: CVSSLAETGQGYWYF.

There are many counts of this clonotype. The chain uses TRBV3-1 and TRBJ1-2; D gene ambiguous. Germline values: CDR1 LGHDT, CDR2 YNNKEL (reference sequence). This CDR3 has 13 amino acids. The V end lost 0 bases, the J end lost 6 bases, and 8 bases lay between the germline ends. CDR3 DNA sequence: TGTGCCAGCAGCCAAGAGGGAGGGCATGGCTACACCTTC. Residues: CASSQEGGHGYTF. The full variable domain, completed using reference TRBV3-1 and TRBJ1-2, is DTAVSQTPKYLVTQMGNDKSIKCEQNLGHDTMYWYKQDSKKFLKIMFSYNNKELIINETVPNRFSPKSPDKAHLNLHINSLELGDSAVYFCASSQEGGHGYTFGSGTRLTVV.

This clonotype was seen ten or more times. The rearrangement links TRBV25-1 to TRBJ2-5; D might be TRBD2 (7 bases). V lost 3 bases to trimming and J lost 1 base, with 15 bases between them. This CDR3 comprises 16 residues. Germline V gene data show CDR1 as MGHDK and CDR2 as SYGVNS. The CDR3 nucleotides are TGTGCCAGCAGTGATATTGCGGGGGCCTTCCAAGAGACCCAGTACTTC. The encoded protein is CASSDIAGAFQETQYF.

This clonotype occurred once. At one boundary the junction diverges from the germline segment, which might be a read error. The DNA of the CDR3 is TGCGCCAGCAGCTCTATCCGGGACGGCTCCCACGAGCAGTACTTC. Protein product: CASSSIRDGSHEQYF. This chain joins TRBV5-1 and TRBJ2-5, with D perhaps assigned TRBD1 or TRBD2 (5 bases each). The J call is in doubt because the DNA end fits TRBJ2-7 better. There are 15 residues in the CDR3. CDR1 is SGHRS and CDR2 is YFSETQ in the germline V gene.

V usage is TRBV7-9 and J usage is TRBJ1-6; TRBD1 agrees at 9 bases. The J segment lost 10 bases and the V segment lost 1 base, leaving 5 bases of the junction unmatched. The CDR3 is 15 residues long. The germline gives CDR1 SEHNR, CDR2 FQNEAQ (reference sequence). The CDR3 coding sequence is TGTGCCAGCAGCTTAGGGACAGGGGAGAGATCACCCCTCCACTTT. Amino acid sequence: CASSLGTGERSPLHF.

V gene TRBV20-1 combines with J gene TRBJ2-1, with D possibly called TRBD1 or TRBD2 (5 bases each). V was cut by 5 bases and J by 4 bases, with 15 bases left in between. CDR3 length: 14 residues. Germline values: CDR1 DFQATT, CDR2 SNEGSKA (reference sequence). The CDR3 bases are TGCAGTGCTGGCGGTGGGGGAGCTTACAATGAGCAGTTCTTC. Translating it yields CSAGGGGAYNEQFF.

This clonotype was detected ten times or more. V and J are TRBV28 and TRBJ2-7, with D possibly called TRBD1 or TRBD2 (5 bases each). This CDR3 contains 12 residues. Germline CDR1 is MDHEN and CDR2 is SYDVKM. Trimming pared 6 bases from V and 4 bases from J, leaving 10 bases between. The CDR3 is CASSSGRYEQYF. CDR3 in DNA: TGTGCCAGCAGCTCGGGACGGTACGAGCAGTACTTC.

A few counts support this clonotype. CDR3 loop: CASGDRDRISGNTIYF. CDR3 nucleotides: TGTGCCAGCGGTGATCGGGACAGGATCTCTGGAAACACCATATATTTT. V and J are TRBV12-3 or TRBV12-4 and TRBJ1-3, with 8 bases lining up with TRBD1. The junction had 9 bases not matched to a gene; V was cut back by 8 bases and J by 0 bases. The CDR3 has 16 amino acids.

This clonotype was observed a few times. The junction does not match germline at one end; this may be a read error. V is TRBV7-2 and J is TRBJ2-3; 8 positions match TRBD2. The CDR3 runs to 16 residues. Germline V gene sequence: CDR1 SGHTA, CDR2 FQGNSA. The CDR3 region is CASGLVGGGTVDTQYF. The CDR3 DNA follows: TGTGCCAGCGGCTTAGTTGGCGGGGGGACCGTAGATACGCAGTATTTT. Based on the CDR3 plus reference TRBV7-2 and TRBJ2-3, the full variable domain is GAGVSQSPSNKVTEKGKDVELRCDPISGHTALYWYRQSLGQGLEFLIYFQGNSAPDKSGLPSDRFSAERTGGSVSTLTIQRTQQEDSAVYLCASGLVGGGTVDTQYFGPGTRLTVL.